These 25 T cell receptor beta chains came from one sample sequenced in a study of CD8 T cells in Susac syndrome. Random hexamers were used to reverse transcribe the RNA input (about 0.5 to 1 ug). Via MiXCR, TCRdb re-called the immunoSEQ multiplex PCR reads, giving one row per CDR3 protein. The sample includes 400,000 or so distinct CDR3 sequences, more than 80% seen only once; the top ten take under 0.15%. The sequenced material came from CD8+ T cells from PBMCs. Receptors originate from a human donor with multiple sclerosis.

The rearrangement uses TRBV12-3 or TRBV12-4 and TRBJ2-2, with D unresolved. The CDR3 is 19 residues long. V lost 5 bases and J 0 bases, leaving 22 bases between the germline ends. The CDR3, as DNA: TGTGCCAGCAGTCCTTGGACCCTCCAACTTACCGCGAACACCGGGGAGCTGTTTTTT. It is translated as CASSPWTLQLTANTGELFF.

V is TRBV10-2 and J is TRBJ1-1; TRBD1 might be the D (5 bases). From germline, CDR1 is WSHSY and CDR2 SAAADI. V shed 0 bases and J shed 4 bases, with 6 bases lying between them. This CDR3 spans 13 amino acids. Written as DNA, the CDR3 is TGCGCCAGCAGTGAGTCGAGGGGCACTGAAGCTTTCTTT. It encodes CASSESRGTEAFF.

The chain is built from TRBV6-6 and TRBJ2-5; tentatively, D is TRBD1 (5 bases). V was clipped by 6 bases and J by 2 bases, with 10 bases between them. The CDR3 is made up of 13 amino acids. The germline gives CDR1 MNHNY, CDR2 SVGAGI (reference sequence). DNA of the CDR3: TGTGCCAGCAGGAGGCAGGGTCAAGAGACCCAGTACTTC. Protein: CASRRQGQETQYF.

The chain recombines TRBV29-1 with TRBJ2-5, with D possibly being TRBD1 (6 bases). The CDR3 covers 13 residues. The germline CDR1 and CDR2 sequences are SQVTM and ANQGSEA. V shed 5 bases and J shed 1 base, with 11 bases lying between them. The CDR3 bases are TGCAGCGTTTATGGGGGCCTCCAAGAGACCCAGTACTTC. This encodes CSVYGGLQETQYF.

The CDR3 loop is CSVLTENTEAFF. CDR3 DNA sequence: TGCAGCGTTCTCACAGAGAACACTGAAGCTTTCTTT. The J gene is TRBJ1-1, the V gene TRBV29-1; D is unclear. Germline values: CDR1 SQVTM, CDR2 ANQGSEA. Trimming took off 5 bases at V and 1 base at J, with 8 bases between the two ends. The CDR3 is 12 residues long.

The chain carries TRBV20-1 and TRBJ2-7; no reliable D call. V was pared by 3 bases and J by 0 bases, with 12 bases between. CDR3 length: 14 amino acids. Germline V gives CDR1 DFQATT, CDR2 SNEGSKA (reference sequence). CDR3 nucleotides: TGCAGTGCTAGCGCCATGACAACCTCCTACGAGCAGTACTTC. Its protein is CSASAMTTSYEQYF.

The chain is built from TRBV19 and TRBJ2-7; TRBD1 matches 11 bases. Germline loops: CDR1 LNHDA, CDR2 SQIVND (reference sequence). Germline trimming cut 5 bases from V and 4 bases from J; bases unmatched to any gene: 7. There are 15 residues in the CDR3. CDR3 amino acids: CASSVTGTGGYEQYF. The CDR3 DNA sequence: TGTGCCAGTAGTGTAACCGGGACAGGGGGTTACGAGCAGTACTTC.

The chain links TRBV20-1 to TRBJ2-7, with D possibly TRBD1 on 5 matching bases. CDR3 length: 14 residues. Germline lookup yields CDR1 DFQATT and CDR2 SNEGSKA (reference sequence). Trimming shortened V by 6 bases and J by 1 base, and 16 bases separated the two germline ends. CDR3 region: CSARSTRQSYEQYF. The CDR3 DNA sequence: TGCAGTGCGAGATCCACCCGACAGTCCTACGAGCAGTACTTC.

This clonotype was seen a handful of times. The CDR3 DNA reads TGTGCCAGCACCAAATCGGGCGAGCAGTACTTC. It encodes CASTKSGEQYF. V usage is TRBV6-1 and J usage is TRBJ2-7; no definite D call. The germline gives CDR1 MNHNS, CDR2 SASEGT. Trimming shortened V by 7 bases and J by 6 bases, and 10 bases separated the two germline ends. The CDR3 is 11 residues long.

J is TRBJ2-2 and V is TRBV11-2; no clear D gene. Trimming stripped 5 bases from V and 1 base from J, with 14 bases between. The CDR3 has 16 residues. Germline values: CDR1 SGHAT, CDR2 FQNNGV. CDR3 nucleotides: TGTGCCAGCAGCCCAGATCCGTGGGAGAACACCGGGGAGCTGTTTTTT. Translation gives CASSPDPWENTGELFF.

This chain connects TRBV4-1 to TRBJ2-7; D perhaps matches TRBD2 (5 bases). Germline V CDR1 and CDR2: MGHRA, YSYEKL. The germline V and J ends were trimmed by 1 base and 0 bases, with 10 bases remaining between them. This CDR3 has 15 amino acids. The CDR3 nucleotides are TGCGCCAGCAGCCAAGTCGGGGTGACCTCCTACGAGCAGTACTTC. It yields the protein CASSQVGVTSYEQYF.

The chain is built from TRBV20-1 and TRBJ2-7; D is perhaps TRBD1 (6 bases). This CDR3 region has 14 residues. CDR1 DFQATT and CDR2 SNEGSKA come from the germline V gene (reference sequence). Trimming took 3 bases from V and 4 from J, leaving 16 bases between them. The CDR3 DNA reads as TGCAGTGCTAGGGGGAACTTACAGGGTTACGAGCAGTACTTC. Its translation: CSARGNLQGYEQYF.

For the CDR3, the DNA is TGTGCCAGCAGCCAAGTCGGATGGGAGCAGTTCTTC. It yields the protein CASSQVGWEQFF. This chain joins TRBV3-1 and TRBJ2-1, with D unclear. Germline V gene lookup returns CDR1 LGHDT and CDR2 YNNKEL (reference sequence). CDR3 length: 12 amino acids. Deletions cut 1 base from V and 10 bases from J, with 8 bases between.

The chain employs TRBV4-1 and TRBJ2-1; unclear D gene. The CDR3 covers 14 residues. Between the trimmed V and J ends, which lost 1 base and 4 bases, there was a span of 8 bases. The V gene's germline CDR1 is MGHRA and CDR2 YSYEKL. CDR3 bases: TGCGCCAGCAGCCAAGCGCAGGAATACAATGAGCAGTTCTTC. As protein: CASSQAQEYNEQFF.

V and J are TRBV27 and TRBJ1-2, with D possibly matching TRBD1 (6 bases). V gave up 3 bases and J gave up 7 bases, with 12 bases separating them. The CDR3 loop spans 13 amino acids. In germline, CDR1 is MNHEY, CDR2 SMNVEV (reference sequence). The CDR3 here is CASSFAGGTGYTF. The CDR3 DNA is TGTGCCAGCAGTTTTGCCGGGGGCACTGGCTACACCTTC.

A few counts support this clonotype. The chain couples TRBV3-1 to TRBJ2-1; 8 positions match TRBD2. J lost 3 bases, V lost 3 bases, and 13 bases had no gene match. CDR3 length equals 18 residues. CDR1 is LGHDT and CDR2 is YNNKEL in the germline V gene (reference sequence). The CDR3 sequence: CASSHSNWELAVYNEQFF. Here the CDR3 DNA reads TGTGCCAGCAGCCATAGTAACTGGGAACTAGCGGTCTACAATGAGCAGTTCTTC.

This clonotype was observed a single time. This chain links TRBV30 with TRBJ2-7, with TRBD1 as a possible D gene (5 bases). This CDR3 is built from 16 residues. The V end lost 1 base, the J end lost 2 bases, and 18 bases lay between the germline ends. CDR1 is GTSNPN and CDR2 is SVGIG in the germline V gene (reference sequence). The DNA of the CDR3 is TGTGCCTGGAGTGATTTCTCAGGGCCGCGTACCTACGAGCAGTACTTC. Its protein product is CAWSDFSGPRTYEQYF.

This clonotype was seen only a few times. The V and J genes are TRBV30 and TRBJ2-7; 9 bases line up with TRBD1. The CDR3 has 13 amino acids. Germline V gives CDR1 GTSNPN, CDR2 SVGIG (reference sequence). Trimming removed 1 base from V and 4 bases from J; junction bases left unmatched: 2. The CDR3, as DNA: TGTGCCTGGAGTGCTGGACAGGGGTACGAGCAGTACTTC. This gives the protein CAWSAGQGYEQYF. The full variable domain, with the rest looked up from reference TRBV30 and TRBJ2-7, is SQTIHQWPATLVQPVGSPLSLECTVEGTSNPNLYWYRQAAGRGLQLLFYSVGIGQISSEVPQNLSASRPQDRQFILSSKKLLLSDSGFYLCAWSAGQGYEQYFGPGTRLTVT.

The chain employs TRBV11-2 and TRBJ1-6; a weak D match, TRBD1 (5 bases). The V gene's germline CDR1 is SGHAT and CDR2 FQNNGV. The CDR3 extends over 15 amino acids. V dropped 4 bases and J dropped 9 bases, with 16 bases sitting between them. CDR3 sequence (DNA): TGTGCCAGCAGCTATGGTCCGCCGGGGACTTCACCCCTCCACTTT. As protein: CASSYGPPGTSPLHF.

The chain uses TRBV30 and TRBJ2-2, with 7 bases aligning to TRBD1. V trimming: 4 bases; J trimming: 4 bases; junction bases outside the gene matches: 6. CDR1 and CDR2 (germline): GTSNPN, SVGIG (reference sequence). This CDR3 has 14 residues. DNA of the CDR3: TGTGCCTGGAATAGTGGGACAGCCACCGGGGAGCTGTTTTTT. Its protein product is CAWNSGTATGELFF.

The rearrangement uses TRBV5-5 and TRBJ2-4, with 7 positions matching TRBD1. Trimming took 6 bases from V and 12 from J; bases not matched to a gene: 15. The CDR3 covers 14 residues. Per the germline V gene, CDR1 is SGHKS and CDR2 is YYEKEE (reference sequence). The CDR3 DNA sequence: TGTGCCAGCACCAGACAGGGTCTCGCGGAAGATCAGTACTTC. Amino acid sequence: CASTRQGLAEDQYF. Full variable domain (outside the CDR3, taken from reference TRBV5-5 and TRBJ2-4): DAGVTQSPTHLIKTRGQQVTLRCSPISGHKSVSWYQQVLGQGPQFIFQYYEKEERGRGNFPDRFSARQFPNYSSELNVNALLLGDSALYLCASTRQGLAEDQYFGAGTRLSVL.

This chain joins TRBV4-1 and TRBJ2-1; 7 bases map to TRBD1. The V gene's germline CDR1 is MGHRA and CDR2 YSYEKL. The junction had 7 bases not matched to a gene; V was cut back by 4 bases and J by 4 bases. CDR3 length: 15 residues. The chain's CDR3 is CASSPSDRFYNEQFF. CDR3 bases: TGCGCCAGCAGCCCTTCGGACAGGTTTTACAATGAGCAGTTCTTC.

CDR3 bases: TGTGCCAGCAGCGGGGCTCGAGACTCTTACAATGAGCAGTTCTTC. This gives the protein CASSGARDSYNEQFF. The J gene is TRBJ2-1, the V gene TRBV7-9, with D perhaps matching TRBD1 (5 bases). Looked up from germline, CDR1 is SEHNR and CDR2 is FQNEAQ (reference sequence). Trimming took off 5 bases at V and 4 bases at J, with 15 bases between the two ends. The CDR3 contains 15 residues.

This chain links TRBV29-1 with TRBJ2-7, with D perhaps TRBD1 (6 bases). Looked up from germline, CDR1 is SQVTM and CDR2 is ANQGSEA. This CDR3 comprises 13 residues. V lost 2 bases to trimming and J lost 3 bases, with 11 bases between them. CDR3 sequence: CSVERGQDYEQYF. CDR3 nucleotides: TGCAGCGTTGAAAGGGGACAAGACTACGAGCAGTACTTC.

The J gene is TRBJ2-7, the V gene TRBV11-2, with D perhaps matching TRBD1 (6 bases). Per germline, CDR1 SGHAT and CDR2 FQNNGV. Trimming took 1 base from V and 3 from J, leaving 13 bases between them. This CDR3 comprises 15 residues. This chain's CDR3 is CASSLVTTGLYEQYF. CDR3 nucleotides: TGTGCCAGCAGCTTAGTTACAACAGGGCTCTACGAGCAGTACTTC.